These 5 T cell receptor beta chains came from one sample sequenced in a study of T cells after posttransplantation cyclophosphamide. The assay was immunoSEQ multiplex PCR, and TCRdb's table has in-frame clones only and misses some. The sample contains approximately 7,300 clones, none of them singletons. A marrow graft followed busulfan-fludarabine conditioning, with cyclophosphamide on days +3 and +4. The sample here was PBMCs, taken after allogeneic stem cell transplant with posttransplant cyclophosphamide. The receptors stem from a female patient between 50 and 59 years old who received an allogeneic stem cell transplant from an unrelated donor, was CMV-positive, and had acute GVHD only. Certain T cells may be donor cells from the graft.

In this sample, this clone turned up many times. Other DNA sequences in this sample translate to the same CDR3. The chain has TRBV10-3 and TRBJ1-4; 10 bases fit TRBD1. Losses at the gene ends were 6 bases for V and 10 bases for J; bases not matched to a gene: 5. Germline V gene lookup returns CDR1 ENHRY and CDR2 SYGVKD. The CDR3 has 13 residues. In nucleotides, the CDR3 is TGTGCCATCAGAGGACAGGGGGATGGAAAACTGTTTTTT. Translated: CAIRGQGDGKLFF.

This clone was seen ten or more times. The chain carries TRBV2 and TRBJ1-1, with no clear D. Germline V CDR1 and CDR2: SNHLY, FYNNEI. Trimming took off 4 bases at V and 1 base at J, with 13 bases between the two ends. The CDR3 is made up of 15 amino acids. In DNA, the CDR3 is TGTGCCAGCAGTGGAGTGAGGGATCAGAACACTGAAGCTTTCTTT. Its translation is CASSGVRDQNTEAFF. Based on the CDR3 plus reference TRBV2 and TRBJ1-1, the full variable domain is EPEVTQTPSHQVTQMGQEVILRCVPISNHLYFYWYRQILGQKVEFLVSFYNNEISEKSEIFDDQFSVERPDGSNFTLKIRSTKLEDSAMYFCASSGVRDQNTEAFFGQGTRLTVV.

The CDR3 region is CASSQFRDRVYNEQFF. In DNA form, the CDR3 reads TGTGCCAGCAGCCAATTCCGGGACAGGGTCTACAATGAGCAGTTCTTC. This chain uses TRBV7-9 with TRBJ2-1, with 9 bases lining up with TRBD1. Germline CDR1 is SEHNR and CDR2 is FQNEAQ (reference sequence). V trimming: 5 bases; J trimming: 3 bases; junction bases outside the gene matches: 8. This CDR3 has 16 residues.

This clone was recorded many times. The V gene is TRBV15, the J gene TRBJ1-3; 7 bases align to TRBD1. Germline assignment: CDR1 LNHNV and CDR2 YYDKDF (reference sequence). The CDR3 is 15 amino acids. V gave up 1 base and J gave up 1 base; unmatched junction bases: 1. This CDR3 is CATSRVRGSGNTIYF. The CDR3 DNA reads TGTGCCACCAGCAGAGTCAGGGGGTCTGGAAACACCATATATTTT.

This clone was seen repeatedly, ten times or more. The CDR3 sequence is CATSSPGGWDNEQFF. DNA of the CDR3: TGTGCCACCAGCAGCCCTGGGGGCTGGGACAATGAGCAGTTCTTC. This chain links TRBV15 with TRBJ2-1, with a weak D call TRBD1 (6 bases). The V end lost 3 bases, the J end lost 5 bases, and 14 bases lay between the germline ends. Germline V gene data show CDR1 as LNHNV and CDR2 as YYDKDF (reference sequence). The CDR3 extends over 15 amino acids.